This TCR beta chain was retrieved from a study of T cell responses to AZD1222 COVID-19 vaccine. Study results and caveats: Repertoire samples came only from after the peak T cell response. Close to half of spike-specific TCRs reportedly recognize unmutated variant regions.

Profiled with immunoSEQ multiplex PCR; TCRdb holds only in-frame clones, not every one. Here the sample spans about 140,000 clones, 75% to 95% being singletons. CDR3 length equals 16 residues. After removal of 1 base from V and 3 bases from J, the junction contained 2 bases not matched to a gene. Germline V lookup: CDR1 SGHNT, CDR2 YENEEA. With respect to this clone: The antigen is not known.

This specimen was peripheral blood, taken on day 0 of AZD1222 vaccination. The receptor was isolated from an adult in good health. The rearrangement links TRBV11-3 to TRBJ2-3; 12 nucleotides match TRBD1. The CDR3 region has the DNA TGTGCCAGCAGCTTAGGGGACAGGGGGCGGACAGATACGCAGTATTTT. As protein: CASSLGDRGRTDTQYF. The full variable domain, completed using reference TRBV11-3 and TRBJ2-3, is EAGVVQSPRYKIIEKKQPVAFWCNPISGHNTLYWYLQNLGQGPELLIRYENEEAVDDSQLPKDRFSAERLKGVDSTLKIQPAELGDSAVYLCASSLGDRGRTDTQYFGPGTRLTVL.